Following are 11 T cell receptor beta chains from one sample sequenced in a study of cytomegalovirus exposure and HLA in healthy donors. This table comes from immunoSEQ multiplex PCR, and its TCRdb copy is limited to in-frame clones, with some not included. The data hold around 150,000 clones, with roughly 91% observed a single time. Source material: PBMCs. The receptors were sampled from a man aged 18 to 30 in good health and CMV-seropositive.

V is TRBV4-2 and J is TRBJ1-1, with TRBD1 as a possible D gene (6 bases). Trimming left V 4 bases short and J 1 base short, with 22 bases between. This CDR3 is 18 amino acids long. Germline CDR1 is LGHNA and CDR2 is YNFKEQ. In DNA, the CDR3 is TGTGCCAGCAGCCCCCCGGCAGGGGCTCGGGTACGGAACACTGAAGCTTTCTTT. Its translation: CASSPPAGARVRNTEAFF.

A single count supports this clone. In DNA, the CDR3 is TGTGCCAGCTCACCACAGGGGAGTCCGGGAGGATACCAGCATTTT. This encodes CASSPQGSPGGYQHF. The chain couples TRBV18 to TRBJ1-5, with D possibly being TRBD1 (5 bases). CDR3 length equals 15 residues. Per germline, CDR1 KGHSH and CDR2 LQKENI. V was clipped by 1 base and J by 12 bases, with 19 bases between them.

The chain recombines TRBV5-1 with TRBJ1-1; D might be TRBD1 (5 bases). The CDR3 covers 15 residues. V lost 0 bases, J lost 1 base, and 10 bases lay in between. Germline loops: CDR1 SGHRS, CDR2 YFSETQ. The CDR3 bases are TGCGCCAGCAGCTTGGCCCTGACAGAGAACACTGAAGCTTTCTTT. Its protein is CASSLALTENTEAFF.

The V and J genes are TRBV11-3 and TRBJ1-1; D is uncertain. Germline lookup yields CDR1 SGHNT and CDR2 YENEEA. This CDR3 has 14 residues. V lost 4 bases and J lost 3, with 12 bases in between. In DNA, the CDR3 is TGTGCCAGCAGCTCAGACACGGTCGACACTGAAGCTTTCTTT. Translating it yields CASSSDTVDTEAFF. Supplemented by reference TRBV11-3 and TRBJ1-1, the full variable domain reads EAGVVQSPRYKIIEKKQPVAFWCNPISGHNTLYWYLQNLGQGPELLIRYENEEAVDDSQLPKDRFSAERLKGVDSTLKIQPAELGDSAVYLCASSSDTVDTEAFFGQGTRLTVV.

The chain combines TRBV10-3 with TRBJ1-5; D remains unclear. The germline CDR1 and CDR2 sequences are ENHRY and SYGVKD. The V gene lost 5 bases and the J gene lost 5 bases, with 10 bases spanning the gap. CDR3 length equals 13 residues. CDR3 coding DNA: TGTGCCATCAGTTATGGAGCGGATCAGCCCCAGCATTTT. This codes for CAISYGADQPQHF.

This clone showed up just once. The chain's CDR3 is CASSLRTSGSDTQYF. CDR3 nucleotides: TGTGCCAGCAGCTTGAGGACTAGCGGGAGTGATACGCAGTATTTT. This rearrangement joins TRBV5-4 to TRBJ2-3; 13 nucleotides match TRBD2. V shed 1 base and J 6 bases; nucleotides not matched to a gene: 2. The CDR3 is made up of 15 amino acids. Germline CDR1 is SGHNT and CDR2 is YYREEE (reference sequence). Looking up the rest from reference TRBV5-4 and TRBJ2-3 gives the full variable domain: ETGVTQSPTHLIKTRGQQVTLRCSSQSGHNTVSWYQQALGQGPQFIFQYYREEENGRGNFPPRFSGLQFPNYSSELNVNALELDDSALYLCASSLRTSGSDTQYFGPGTRLTVL.

CDR3 amino acids: CASSLIGVRGRLYEQFF. The CDR3 DNA sequence: TGTGCCAGCAGCTTAATTGGTGTTCGCGGGAGGTTATATGAGCAGTTCTTC. The chain links TRBV7-9 to TRBJ2-1; 8 positions match TRBD2. This CDR3 is 17 amino acids long. Germline V gene sequence: CDR1 SEHNR, CDR2 FQNEAQ (reference sequence). Losses at the gene ends were 2 bases for V and 8 bases for J; bases not matched to a gene: 14.

The rearrangement joins TRBV15 to TRBJ2-1; D perhaps matches TRBD1 (6 bases). The CDR3 loop spans 15 amino acids. Trimming took off 0 bases at V and 3 bases at J, with 9 bases between the two ends. CDR1 and CDR2 from the germline V gene are LNHNV and YYDKDF (reference sequence). The CDR3 is CATSREDRSYNEQFF. The CDR3 bases are TGTGCCACCAGCAGAGAGGACAGAAGCTACAATGAGCAGTTCTTC.

The chain recombines TRBV18 with TRBJ1-5; TRBD1 matches 12 bases. Germline trimming cut 0 bases from V and 7 bases from J; bases unmatched to any gene: 4. The CDR3 consists of 16 residues. The germline V gene encodes CDR1 KGHSH and CDR2 LQKENI. The CDR3 coding sequence is TGTGCCAGCTCACCACCGGGACAGGGGGCCGTACAGCCCCAGCATTTT. This translates into CASSPPGQGAVQPQHF.

The chain combines TRBV5-1 with TRBJ2-7; a possible D gene is TRBD2 (6 bases). V was trimmed by 4 bases and J by 5 bases, leaving 16 bases between them. The CDR3 length is 14 residues. Germline V lookup: CDR1 SGHRS, CDR2 YFSETQ. CDR3 sequence reads: CASSVAAGTHEQYF. CDR3 sequence (DNA): TGCGCCAGCAGCGTGGCCGCCGGGACTCACGAGCAGTACTTC. Filled out from reference TRBV5-1 and TRBJ2-7, the complete variable domain reads KAGVTQTPRYLIKTRGQQVTLSCSPISGHRSVSWYQQTPGQGLQFLFEYFSETQRNKGNFPGRFSGRQFSNSRSEMNVSTLELGDSALYLCASSVAAGTHEQYFGPGTRLTVT.

This clone was picked up a small number of times. CDR3 nucleotide sequence: TGTGCCAGCAGTTTCGGGGTTTCGGAAGATCAGCCCCAGCATTTT. Its translation is CASSFGVSEDQPQHF. The rearrangement uses TRBV28 and TRBJ1-5; D gene uncertain. The CDR3 extends over 15 amino acids. The V and J ends lost 3 bases and 5 bases respectively, with 14 bases between them. Germline CDR1 and CDR2: MDHEN and SYDVKM.